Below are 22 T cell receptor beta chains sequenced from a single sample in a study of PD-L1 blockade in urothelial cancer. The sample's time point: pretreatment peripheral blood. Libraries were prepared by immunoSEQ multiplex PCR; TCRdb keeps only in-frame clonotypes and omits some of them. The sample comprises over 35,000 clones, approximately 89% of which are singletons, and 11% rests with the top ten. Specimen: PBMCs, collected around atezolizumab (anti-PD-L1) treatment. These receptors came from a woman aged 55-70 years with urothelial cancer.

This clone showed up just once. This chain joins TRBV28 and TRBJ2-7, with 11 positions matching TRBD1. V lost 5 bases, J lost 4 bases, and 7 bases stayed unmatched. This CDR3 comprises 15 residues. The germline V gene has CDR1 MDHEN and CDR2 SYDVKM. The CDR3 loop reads CASSVGTGGEYEQYF. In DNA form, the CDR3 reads TGTGCCAGCAGTGTAGGGACAGGGGGTGAATACGAGCAGTACTTC.

The CDR3 loop reads CASSPAYSGNTIYF. CDR3 DNA: TGTGCCAGCTCACCAGCCTACTCTGGAAACACCATATATTTT. This chain uses TRBV18 with TRBJ1-3; D unresolved. Trimming took off 2 bases at V and 0 bases at J, with 5 bases between the two ends. The CDR3 spans 14 residues. The germline V gene has CDR1 KGHSH and CDR2 LQKENI.

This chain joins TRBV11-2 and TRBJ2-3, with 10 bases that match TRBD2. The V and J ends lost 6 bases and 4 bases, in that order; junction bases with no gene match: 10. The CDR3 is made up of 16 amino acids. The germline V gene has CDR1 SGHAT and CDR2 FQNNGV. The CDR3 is CASSSPSGSRADTQYF. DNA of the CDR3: TGTGCCAGCAGTTCACCTAGCGGGAGTAGGGCAGATACGCAGTATTTT. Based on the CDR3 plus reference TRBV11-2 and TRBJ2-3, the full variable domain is EAGVAQSPRYKIIEKRQSVAFWCNPISGHATLYWYQQILGQGPKLLIQFQNNGVVDDSQLPKDRFSAERLKGVDSTLKIQPAKLEDSAVYLCASSSPSGSRADTQYFGPGTRLTVL.

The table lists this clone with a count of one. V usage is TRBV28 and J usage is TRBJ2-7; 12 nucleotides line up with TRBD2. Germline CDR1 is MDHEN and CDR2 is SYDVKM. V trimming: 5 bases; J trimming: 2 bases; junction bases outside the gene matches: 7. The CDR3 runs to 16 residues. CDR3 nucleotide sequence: TGTGCCAGCAGTCAGCCGGGACTAGCGGGTCCCTACGAGCAGTACTTC. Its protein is CASSQPGLAGPYEQYF.

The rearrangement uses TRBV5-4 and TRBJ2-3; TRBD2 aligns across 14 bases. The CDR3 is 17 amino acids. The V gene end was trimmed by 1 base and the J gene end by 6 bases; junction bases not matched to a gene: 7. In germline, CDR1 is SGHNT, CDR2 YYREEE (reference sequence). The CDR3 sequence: CASSLPGLAGEGDTQYF. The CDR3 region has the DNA TGTGCCAGCAGCTTGCCGGGACTAGCGGGAGAAGGGGATACGCAGTATTTT.

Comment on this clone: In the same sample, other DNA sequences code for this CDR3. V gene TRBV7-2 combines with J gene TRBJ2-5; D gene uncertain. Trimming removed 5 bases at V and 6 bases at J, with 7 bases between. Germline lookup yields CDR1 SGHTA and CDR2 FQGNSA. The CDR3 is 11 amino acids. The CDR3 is CASSPSQTQYF. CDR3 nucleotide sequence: TGTGCCAGCAGCCCCAGTCAGACCCAGTACTTC. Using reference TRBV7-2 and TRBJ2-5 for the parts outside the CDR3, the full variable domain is GAGVSQSPSNKVTEKGKDVELRCDPISGHTALYWYRQSLGQGLEFLIYFQGNSAPDKSGLPSDRFSAERTGGSVSTLTIQRTQQEDSAVYLCASSPSQTQYFGPGTRLLVL.

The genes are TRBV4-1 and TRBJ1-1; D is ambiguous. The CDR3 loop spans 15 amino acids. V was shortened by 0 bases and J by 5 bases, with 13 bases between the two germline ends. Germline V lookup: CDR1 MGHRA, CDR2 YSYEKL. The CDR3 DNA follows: TGCGCCAGCAGCCAAGATGTAGGAGTTAGTACTGAAGCTTTCTTT. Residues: CASSQDVGVSTEAFF.

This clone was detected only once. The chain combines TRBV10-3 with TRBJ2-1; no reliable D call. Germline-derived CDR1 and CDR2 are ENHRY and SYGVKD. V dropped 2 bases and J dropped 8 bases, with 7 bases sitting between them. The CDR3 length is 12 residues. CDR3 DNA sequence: TGTGCCATCAGTGAGAGGAGCGATGAGCAGTTCTTC. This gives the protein CAISERSDEQFF.

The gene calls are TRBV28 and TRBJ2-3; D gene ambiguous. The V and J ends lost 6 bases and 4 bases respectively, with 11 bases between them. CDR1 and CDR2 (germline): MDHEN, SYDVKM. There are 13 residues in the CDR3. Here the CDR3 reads CASRKEAPDTQYF. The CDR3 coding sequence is TGTGCCAGCAGAAAAGAGGCTCCAGATACGCAGTATTTT.

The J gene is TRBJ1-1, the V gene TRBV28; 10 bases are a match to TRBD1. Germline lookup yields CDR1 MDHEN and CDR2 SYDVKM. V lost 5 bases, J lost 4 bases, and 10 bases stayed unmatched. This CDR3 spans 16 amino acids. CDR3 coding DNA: TGTGCCAGCAGTCCGAGGACAGGGGGAGGTGGCACTGAAGCTTTCTTT. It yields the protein CASSPRTGGGGTEAFF. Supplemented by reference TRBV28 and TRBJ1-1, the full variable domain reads DVKVTQSSRYLVKRTGEKVFLECVQDMDHENMFWYRQDPGLGLRLIYFSYDVKMKEKGDIPEGYSVSREKKERFSLILESASTNQTSMYLCASSPRTGGGGTEAFFGQGTRLTVV.

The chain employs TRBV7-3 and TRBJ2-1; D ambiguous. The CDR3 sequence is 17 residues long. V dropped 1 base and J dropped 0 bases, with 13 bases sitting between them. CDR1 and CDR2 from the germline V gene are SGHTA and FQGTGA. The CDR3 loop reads CASSLIGSPSSYNEQFF. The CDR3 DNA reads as TGTGCCAGCAGCTTAATTGGTTCCCCCAGCTCCTACAATGAGCAGTTCTTC.

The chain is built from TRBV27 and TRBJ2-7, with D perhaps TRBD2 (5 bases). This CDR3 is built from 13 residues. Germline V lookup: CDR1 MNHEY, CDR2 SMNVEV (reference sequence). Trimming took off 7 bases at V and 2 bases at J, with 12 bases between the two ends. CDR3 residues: CASKDGMTYEQYF. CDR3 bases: TGTGCCAGCAAGGACGGGATGACCTACGAGCAGTACTTC.

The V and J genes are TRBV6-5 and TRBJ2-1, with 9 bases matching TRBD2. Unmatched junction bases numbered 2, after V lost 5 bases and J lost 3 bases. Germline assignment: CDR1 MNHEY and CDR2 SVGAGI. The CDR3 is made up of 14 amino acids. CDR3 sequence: CASSTSGHYNEQFF. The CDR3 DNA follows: TGTGCCAGCAGTACTAGCGGGCACTACAATGAGCAGTTCTTC.

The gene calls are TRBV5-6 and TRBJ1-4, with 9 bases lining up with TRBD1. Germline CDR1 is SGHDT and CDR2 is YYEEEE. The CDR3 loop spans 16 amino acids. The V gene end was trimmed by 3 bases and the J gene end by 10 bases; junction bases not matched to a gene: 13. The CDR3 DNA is TGTGCCAGCAGCTCGAGAAGACAGGGGGGATATGGAAAACTGTTTTTT. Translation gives CASSSRRQGGYGKLFF.

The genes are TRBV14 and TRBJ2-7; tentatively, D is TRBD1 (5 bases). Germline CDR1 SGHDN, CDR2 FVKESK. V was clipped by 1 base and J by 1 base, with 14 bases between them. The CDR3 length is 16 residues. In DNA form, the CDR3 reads TGTGCCAGCAGCCAAGTAGGGGCAGGGAATTCCTACGAGCAGTACTTC. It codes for CASSQVGAGNSYEQYF.

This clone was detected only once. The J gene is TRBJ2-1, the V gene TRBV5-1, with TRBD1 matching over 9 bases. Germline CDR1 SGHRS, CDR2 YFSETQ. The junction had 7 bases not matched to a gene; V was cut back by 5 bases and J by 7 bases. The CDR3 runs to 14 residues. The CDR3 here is CASRGQGDLNEQFF. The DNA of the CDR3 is TGCGCCAGCAGGGGACAGGGAGATTTAAATGAGCAGTTCTTC.

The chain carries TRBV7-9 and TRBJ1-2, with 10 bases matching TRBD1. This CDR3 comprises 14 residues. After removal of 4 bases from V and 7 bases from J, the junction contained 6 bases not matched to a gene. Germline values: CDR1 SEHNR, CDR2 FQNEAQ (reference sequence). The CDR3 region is CASSSRQGAGGYTF. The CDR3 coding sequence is TGTGCCAGCAGCTCTAGACAGGGGGCTGGTGGCTACACCTTC.

The CDR3 DNA sequence: TGTGCCAGCAGTTACGGGGGGGCTTTGACAGATACGCAGTATTTT. This encodes CASSYGGALTDTQYF. V usage is TRBV6-5 and J usage is TRBJ2-3; possible D gene TRBD2, 7 bases. Trimming pared 2 bases from V and 3 bases from J, leaving 12 bases between. Germline CDR1 and CDR2: MNHEY and SVGAGI. The CDR3 runs to 15 residues.

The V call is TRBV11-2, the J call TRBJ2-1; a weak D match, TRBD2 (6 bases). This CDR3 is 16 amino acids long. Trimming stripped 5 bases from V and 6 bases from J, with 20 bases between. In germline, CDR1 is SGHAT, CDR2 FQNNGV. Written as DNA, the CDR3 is TGTGCCAGCAGCCCCCGTTTAGCAGGAGGGTCCAATGAGCAGTTCTTC. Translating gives CASSPRLAGGSNEQFF.

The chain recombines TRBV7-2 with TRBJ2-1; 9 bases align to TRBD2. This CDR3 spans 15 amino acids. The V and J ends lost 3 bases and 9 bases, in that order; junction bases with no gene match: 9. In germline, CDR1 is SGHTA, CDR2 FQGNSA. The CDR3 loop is CASSFSGGRSFEQFF. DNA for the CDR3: TGTGCCAGCAGCTTCAGCGGGGGGCGGAGTTTTGAGCAGTTCTTC.

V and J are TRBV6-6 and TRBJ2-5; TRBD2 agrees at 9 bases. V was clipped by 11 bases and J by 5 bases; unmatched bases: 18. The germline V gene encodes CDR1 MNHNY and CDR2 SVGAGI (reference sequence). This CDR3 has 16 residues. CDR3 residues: CAHRKAGGRAVETQYF. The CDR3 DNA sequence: TGTGCCCACCGAAAGGCCGGCGGGAGGGCAGTTGAGACCCAGTACTTC.

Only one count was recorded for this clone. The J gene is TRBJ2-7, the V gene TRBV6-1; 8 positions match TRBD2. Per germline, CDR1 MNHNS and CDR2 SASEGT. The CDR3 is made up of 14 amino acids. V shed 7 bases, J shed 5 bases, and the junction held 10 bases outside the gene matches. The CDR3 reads CASTPGTRSHEQYF. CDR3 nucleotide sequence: TGTGCCAGCACCCCCGGGACTAGATCCCACGAGCAGTACTTC.